A selection of T cell receptor beta chains follows, all from one sample in a study of blood T cell repertoires in COVID-19. Assay: immunoSEQ multiplex PCR; the TCRdb copy retains only in-frame clones and omits some. The sample has 80,000 or so clones, around 83% seen once. The specimen sequenced was peripheral blood. These receptors originate from a human donor in a cohort sampled during active COVID-19. Each CDR3 is given with its conserved first and last residue. Fields, in order: V gene, D gene, clone size, J gene, CDR3 DNA, CDR3 protein. D genes are given only for firm matches. Size values are once, few and many counts, or a class for expanded clones, and some rows have none.

TRBV3-1/TRBV3-2	.	.	TRBJ2-1	TGTGCCAGCAGCCACGGGGGAGGGGGGAATGAGCAGTTCTTC	CASSHGGGGNEQFF
TRBV24-1	TRBD2	.	TRBJ2-1	TGTGCCGCTGAGCGGGGGCCCCCGGGGTATGAGCAGTTCTTC	CAAERGPPGYEQFF
TRBV6-6	.	few	TRBJ2-3	TGTGCCAGCAGTTCTCGGCGCAGGGGACCTACAGATACGCAGTATTTT	CASSSRRRGPTDTQYF
TRBV28	.	.	TRBJ1-5	TGTGCCAGCAGCCCCAGCAGGGGTAGACAGCCCCAGCATTTT	CASSPSRGRQPQHF
TRBV11-2	.	.	TRBJ2-3	TGTGCCAGCAGCAGGGAGTGGACAGATACGCAGTATTTT	CASSREWTDTQYF
TRBV19	.	.	TRBJ2-7	TGTGCCAGTATGGGAGTTCTAGGGGAGCAGTACTTC	CASMGVLGEQYF
TRBV5-4	TRBD2	.	TRBJ2-1	TGTGCCAGCAGCTTCCCCGGGACTAGCGGGGAGGAGCAGTTCTTC	CASSFPGTSGEEQFF
TRBV5-1	TRBD2	.	TRBJ2-7	TGCGCCAGCAGCTTGGCCCTGACTAGCGGGGCTAGCTCCTACGAGCAGTACTTC	CASSLALTSGASSYEQYF
TRBV5-1	TRBD2	.	TRBJ2-3	TGCGCCAGCAGCTCCTTACTAGCGGGAGCGACAGATACGCAGTATTTT	CASSSLLAGATDTQYF
TRBV10-3	TRBD2	.	TRBJ2-2	TGTGCCATCAAGGCCTTGGAGGGGACTAGCGGGGGCCGGGGCACCGGGGAGCTGTTTTTT	CAIKALEGTSGGRGTGELFF
TRBV10-1	TRBD2	.	TRBJ2-5	TGCGCCAGCAGTGAGTCGAAACTAGCGGGGGTCCAAGAGACCCAGTACTTC	CASSESKLAGVQETQYF
TRBV5-1	.	few	TRBJ1-2	TGCGCCAGCAGCTTGGGGATAGGGGAAAACTATGGCTACACCTTC	CASSLGIGENYGYTF
TRBV18	.	.	TRBJ1-4	TGTGCCAGCTCACCACAATCGGCAACTAATGAAAAACTGTTTTTT	CASSPQSATNEKLFF
TRBV5-1	TRBD2	.	TRBJ2-1	TGCGCCAGCAGCGTAACTAGCGGGAGGGCCCCAGGTGAGCAGTTCTTC	CASSVTSGRAPGEQFF
TRBV3-1/TRBV3-2	.	.	TRBJ1-3	TGTGCCAGCAGCCACCACAAGACAGGCCTCTCTGGAAACACCATATATTTT	CASSHHKTGLSGNTIYF
TRBV5-6	TRBD2	.	TRBJ2-1	TGTGCCAGCAGCCTTCCTGGGAGGGCCCACAATGAGCAGTTCTTC	CASSLPGRAHNEQFF
TRBV6-1	.	.	TRBJ1-3	TGTGCCAGCAGTGAAGGAAGGGATGGGAGTGGAAACACCATATATTTT	CASSEGRDGSGNTIYF
TRBV7-2	TRBD1	once	TRBJ2-3	TGTGCCAGCAGCTTACGGACAGGGCGTGGGGATACGCAGTATTTT	CASSLRTGRGDTQYF
TRBV12-5	TRBD1	once	TRBJ1-2	TGTGCTAGTGGTTTGGTACTAGGGGACAGGGGGGACTATGGCTACACCTTC	CASGLVLGDRGDYGYTF
TRBV6-5	TRBD1	few	TRBJ1-5	TGTGCCAGCAGTTTAGGGGGACAGGTTAGCAATCAGCCCCAGCATTTT	CASSLGGQVSNQPQHF
TRBV19	TRBD1	.	TRBJ2-1	TGTGCCAGTAGGTCCGGGACAGTATACAATGAGCAGTTCTTC	CASRSGTVYNEQFF
TRBV19	.	.	TRBJ1-6	TGTGCCAGATCACCTACCGCCTATAATTCACCCCTCCACTTT	CARSPTAYNSPLHF
TRBV9	TRBD1	.	TRBJ1-5	TGTGCCAGCAGCGCGGGACAGCTGAATCAGCCCCAGCATTTT	CASSAGQLNQPQHF
TRBV5-5	.	.	TRBJ1-5	TGTGCCAGCAGCTTGCGCGGGGGCAATCAGCCCCAGCATTTT	CASSLRGGNQPQHF
TRBV28	.	.	TRBJ2-1	TGTGCCAGCAGTTTCGGTCCGAGCTCCTACAATGAGCAGTTCTTC	CASSFGPSSYNEQFF
TRBV29-1	.	.	TRBJ2-7	TGCAGCGGAACGACTAGTGGCTACGAGCAGTACTTC	CSGTTSGYEQYF
TRBV4-2	.	.	TRBJ2-1	TGTGCCAGCAGCCAAGATCGACTCCAAACTGAGCAGTTCTTC	CASSQDRLQTEQFF
TRBV29-1	TRBD2	once	TRBJ2-7	TGCAGCGTTTTCGATAGCGGGAGGGAACGGGACGAGCAGTACTTC	CSVFDSGRERDEQYF
TRBV7-3	TRBD1	few	TRBJ2-7	TGTGCCAGCAGCTCCCGTCCGGGACAGGGGGTTTCCGAGCAGTACTTC	CASSSRPGQGVSEQYF
TRBV7-3	TRBD1	.	TRBJ1-1	TGTGCCAGCAGCCGGACAGGTGGGTCTCCGAACACTGAAGCTTTCTTT	CASSRTGGSPNTEAFF
TRBV9	TRBD2	.	TRBJ2-5	TGTGCCAGCAGCGACGGGACTAGCGCCCGCCAAGAGACCCAGTACTTC	CASSDGTSARQETQYF
TRBV6-5	.	.	TRBJ1-2	TGTGCCACCGCGAACAACTATGGCTACACCTTC	CATANNYGYTF
TRBV27	.	once	TRBJ1-1	TGTGCCAGCAGTTTAGGGGGGGGACCTAACACTGAAGCTTTCTTT	CASSLGGGPNTEAFF
TRBV5-1	TRBD1	few	TRBJ2-7	TGCGCCAGCAGCTTCGCGCAGGGGGCAGCCGAGCAGTACTTC	CASSFAQGAAEQYF
TRBV19	.	.	TRBJ2-1	TGTGCCAGTAGTTTCCCAGCTAGTAGGGAGCAGTTCTTC	CASSFPASREQFF
TRBV18	.	once	TRBJ2-3	TGTGCCAGCTCACTCCGTACAGATACGCAGTATTTT	CASSLRTDTQYF
TRBV9	.	.	TRBJ1-3	TGTGCCAGCAGCGTATATGGCAGTGGCTCTGGAAACACCATATATTTT	CASSVYGSGSGNTIYF
TRBV6-5	.	.	TRBJ2-1	TGTGCCAGCAGTTACTCGATGAGCAATGAGCAGTTCTTC	CASSYSMSNEQFF
TRBV3-1/TRBV3-2	.	.	TRBJ1-1	TGTGCCAGCAGCCAAGATCGAGAACGCACTGAAGCTTTCTTT	CASSQDRERTEAFF
TRBV6-5	TRBD1	.	TRBJ2-2	TGTGCCAGCAGTTACTCACCGACAGGGGGAAACGGGGAGCTGTTTTTT	CASSYSPTGGNGELFF
TRBV5-1	TRBD2	few	TRBJ2-2	TGCGCCAGCAGGAGGCGGGAGGGCACCGGGGAGCTGTTTTTT	CASRRREGTGELFF
TRBV11-1	TRBD1	few	TRBJ1-1	TGTGCCAGCAGCCCTCAGGGGGCCAATGAAGCTTTCTTT	CASSPQGANEAFF
TRBV11-2	TRBD2	.	TRBJ2-4	TGTGCCAGCAGCTTAGATTTAGCGGGAGTCAAAAACATTCAGTACTTC	CASSLDLAGVKNIQYF
TRBV3-1/TRBV3-2	.	.	TRBJ1-1	TGTGCCAGCAGCCAGTCGACAGTCCTGAACACTGAAGCTTTCTTT	CASSQSTVLNTEAFF
TRBV4-1	.	once	TRBJ2-5	TGCGCCAGCAGCCAAGGACAGGGGACTACCCAGGCCCAAGAGACCCAGTACTTC	CASSQGQGTTQAQETQYF
TRBV19	TRBD2	.	TRBJ2-3	TGTGCCAGTAGTATGACACTAGCGGCACGTACAGATACGCAGTATTTT	CASSMTLAARTDTQYF
TRBV7-9	TRBD2	.	TRBJ2-5	TGTGCCAGCAGCTCTGTTCTAGCGGGGGTCGAAAGGGCCCAGTACTTC	CASSSVLAGVERAQYF
TRBV21-1	.	few	TRBJ1-5	TGTGCCAGCAGCAAAGCGCGAGGGGACAGGGGACAGAATCAGCCCCAGCATTTT	CASSKARGDRGQNQPQHF
TRBV2	.	.	TRBJ2-3	TGTGCCAGCGGCCGGGGAAGCACAGATACGCAGTATTTT	CASGRGSTDTQYF
TRBV9	.	.	TRBJ2-1	TGTGCCAGCAGCGCCCAGGGGCCCTCCTACAATGAGCAGTTCTTC	CASSAQGPSYNEQFF
TRBV12-3/TRBV12-4	.	few	TRBJ1-2	TGTGCCAGCAGCCGGACAGTTTATGGCTACACCTTC	CASSRTVYGYTF
TRBV9	.	.	TRBJ1-2	TGTGCCAGCAGCGTAGGACAGAGCTATGGCTACACCTTC	CASSVGQSYGYTF
TRBV6-2/TRBV6-3	.	.	TRBJ1-2	TGTGCCAGCTGCCCGACGGGTAACTATGGCTACACCTTC	CASCPTGNYGYTF
TRBV12-5	TRBD2	.	TRBJ2-7	TGTGCTAGTGGTTCGCCGGAGGGGCGGGAGTATGACTACGAGCAGTACTTC	CASGSPEGREYDYEQYF
TRBV6-5	TRBD1	.	TRBJ1-1	TGTGCCAGCAGTTACTCGACAGGGCGGAACACTGAAGCTTTCTTT	CASSYSTGRNTEAFF
TRBV5-1	.	.	TRBJ2-5	TGCGCCAGCAGTCGGCGGGTAAATCAAGAGACCCAGTACTTC	CASSRRVNQETQYF
TRBV23-1	TRBD1	.	TRBJ1-5	TGCGCCAGCAGTCATTTTGGACAGGGCCAGCCCCAGCATTTT	CASSHFGQGQPQHF
TRBV12-5	.	.	TRBJ2-1	TGTGCTAGTGGTTTCGGTGGGGCCACGGATTTTGCAATCAATGAGCAGTTCTTC	CASGFGGATDFAINEQFF